This is a list of T cell receptor beta chains from one sample in a study of T-cell reconstitution after alpha-beta-depleted transplantation in children. TCRdb redid the calling of the PCR reads with MiXCR, one entry per CDR3 protein. The sample records 200,000 to 250,000 distinct CDR3 sequences, roughly a tenth being singletons. Sequencing used PBMCs from the stem cell graft donor, obtained from the stem cell graft. Receptors were obtained from a human donor who donated a stem cell graft to a child with acute lymphoblastic leukemia. Each CDR3 is given with its conserved first and last residue. A D gene is named only where the DNA matches it firmly. Some rows mark clone size as missing; the rest say once, few, many or name a class of expanded clone.

>.|TRBV7-2|TRBD1|TRBJ1-3
CASSPHRGQAGNTIYF
TGTGCCAGCAGCCCCCACAGGGGGCAAGCTGGAAACACCATATATTTT
>few|TRBV5-5|.|TRBJ2-3
CASSLQDGMGDTQYF
TGTGCCAGCAGCTTGCAGGATGGGATGGGAGATACGCAGTATTTT
>many|TRBV12-3/TRBV12-4|TRBD1|TRBJ1-1
CASGGQLMNTEAFF
TGTGCCAGCGGGGGACAGCTCATGAACACTGAAGCTTTCTTT
>.|TRBV5-5|.|TRBJ2-1
CASSPGTREYNEQFF
TGTGCCAGCAGCCCCGGGACCCGGGAATACAATGAGCAGTTCTTC
>many|TRBV29-1|.|TRBJ1-1
CSVETRAGGTEAFF
TGCAGCGTTGAAACCAGGGCGGGCGGCACTGAAGCTTTCTTT
>few|TRBV5-1|.|TRBJ1-4
CASRDGTTNEKLFF
TGCGCCAGCAGAGATGGAACAACTAATGAAAAACTGTTTTTT
>.|TRBV24-1|.|TRBJ1-2
CATSVGNYGYTF
TGTGCCACCAGTGTTGGAAACTATGGCTACACCTTC
>.|TRBV6-1|.|TRBJ2-3
CASSSHGGLGGDTQYF
TGTGCCAGCAGCTCCCATGGGGGCCTAGGGGGAGATACGCAGTATTTT
>many|TRBV20-1|TRBD1|TRBJ1-3
CSARDPGTGTGNTIYF
TGCAGTGCTAGAGATCCCGGGACAGGGACTGGAAACACCATATATTTT
>.|TRBV5-1|.|TRBJ1-4
CASSLEPGGGLEEKLFF
TGCGCCAGCAGCTTGGAACCGGGCGGGGGCCTAGAAGAAAAACTGTTTTTT
>few|TRBV27|.|TRBJ1-4
CASSYGLGEKLFF
TGTGCCAGCAGTTACGGACTCGGGGAAAAACTGTTTTTT
>few|TRBV20-1|.|TRBJ1-1
CSARGVVAEAFF
TGCAGTGCTAGAGGCGTCGTCGCTGAAGCTTTCTTT
>many|TRBV7-8|.|TRBJ2-7
CASSLDRRDYEQYF
TGTGCCAGCAGCTTAGACAGGCGAGACTACGAGCAGTACTTC
>many|TRBV12-3/TRBV12-4|TRBD1|TRBJ1-2
CASSLRTGVNYGYTF
TGTGCCAGCAGTCTCCGGACAGGGGTTAACTATGGCTACACCTTC
>many|TRBV6-2/TRBV6-3|.|TRBJ2-2
CASSYGQYTGELFF
TGTGCCAGCAGTTACGGACAGTACACCGGGGAGCTGTTTTTT
>many|TRBV20-1|TRBD1|TRBJ2-7
CSASAPGQGDEQYF
TGCAGTGCTAGTGCACCGGGACAGGGGGACGAGCAGTACTTC
>.|TRBV5-1|.|TRBJ1-2
CASSLDTGRSNYGYTF
TGCGCCAGCAGCTTGGATACGGGTCGGAGTAACTATGGCTACACCTTC
>many|TRBV6-5|.|TRBJ1-6
CASSSMFDNSPLHF
TGTGCCAGCAGTTCGATGTTTGATAATTCACCCCTCCACTTT
>.|TRBV30|.|TRBJ2-5
CAWSETASGETQYF
TGTGCCTGGAGTGAAACAGCGTCCGGGGAGACCCAGTACTTC
>many|TRBV4-1|.|TRBJ2-6
CASSQARGIASDPGANVLTF
TGCGCCAGCAGCCAAGCTCGAGGCATTGCTTCGGACCCTGGGGCCAACGTCCTGACTTTC
>few|TRBV14|TRBD1|TRBJ2-7
CASSQESPGTGPYEQYF
TGTGCCAGCAGCCAAGAATCCCCCGGGACAGGACCCTACGAGCAGTACTTC
>many|TRBV5-1|.|TRBJ2-2
CASKYREMYTGELFF
TGCGCCAGCAAGTACAGGGAGATGTACACCGGGGAGCTGTTTTTT
>.|TRBV14|.|TRBJ2-7
CASSPHLGSYEQYF
TGTGCCAGCAGCCCTCATCTGGGGTCCTACGAGCAGTACTTC
>many|TRBV7-2|.|TRBJ2-6
CASSLIISGANVLTF
TGTGCCAGCAGCTTAATAATCTCTGGGGCCAACGTCCTGACTTTC
>.|TRBV6-5|.|TRBJ2-6
CASSYARPGANVLTF
TGTGCCAGCAGTTACGCCAGGCCAGGGGCCAACGTCCTGACTTTC